The 11 T cell receptor beta chains given below trace back to one sample, sequenced in a study of cytomegalovirus exposure and HLA in healthy donors. The PCR ran on 60 Vbeta and 13 Jbeta primers. Repertoires were generated with immunoSEQ multiplex PCR, while TCRdb's copy carries only in-frame clones and drops some. Of roughly 200,000 clones listed, approximately 87% are singletons. The sequencing sample was made of PBMCs. Every receptor here comes from a man aged 25-45 years in good health and CMV-seronegative.

The chain uses TRBV28 and TRBJ2-7; 8 positions agree with TRBD2. Per the germline V gene, CDR1 is MDHEN and CDR2 is SYDVKM. The CDR3 contains 14 residues. V was clipped by 2 bases and J by 6 bases; unmatched bases: 6. CDR3 in amino acids: CASSLGGRNPEQYF. The CDR3 DNA reads as TGTGCCAGCAGTTTAGGCGGGAGGAATCCCGAGCAGTACTTC. The variable domain in full, with the rest retrieved from reference TRBV28 and TRBJ2-7, is DVKVTQSSRYLVKRTGEKVFLECVQDMDHENMFWYRQDPGLGLRLIYFSYDVKMKEKGDIPEGYSVSREKKERFSLILESASTNQTSMYLCASSLGGRNPEQYFGPGTRLTVT.

The chain links TRBV4-2 to TRBJ2-3; TRBD2 is a possible D gene (5 bases). Per the germline V gene, CDR1 is LGHNA and CDR2 is YNFKEQ. V was clipped by 3 bases and J by 0 bases, with 13 bases between them. CDR3 length equals 16 residues. CDR3 residues: CASSHTRSPSTDTQYF. The DNA for the CDR3 is TGTGCCAGCAGCCACACTAGGAGTCCTAGCACAGATACGCAGTATTTT.

The V call is TRBV18, the J call TRBJ2-7; 10 positions agree with TRBD2. V trimming: 0 bases; J trimming: 0 bases; junction bases outside the gene matches: 5. This CDR3 is built from 17 residues. Germline V gives CDR1 KGHSH, CDR2 LQKENI. CDR3 sequence: CASSPPFLAGASYEQYF. The DNA for the CDR3 is TGTGCCAGCTCACCACCTTTTCTAGCGGGAGCCTCCTACGAGCAGTACTTC.

V gene TRBV28 combines with J gene TRBJ1-5; 8 positions match TRBD1. CDR1 MDHEN and CDR2 SYDVKM come from the germline V gene. V lost 6 bases, J lost 11 bases, and 12 bases stayed unmatched. The CDR3 has 14 amino acids. This CDR3 reads CASRRDRRLETQHF. DNA for the CDR3: TGTGCCAGCAGAAGGGACAGGAGGTTGGAGACCCAGCATTTT. Looking up the rest from reference TRBV28 and TRBJ1-5 gives the full variable domain: DVKVTQSSRYLVKRTGEKVFLECVQDMDHENMFWYRQDPGLGLRLIYFSYDVKMKEKGDIPEGYSVSREKKERFSLILESASTNQTSMYLCASRRDRRLETQHFGDGTRLSIL.

The chain combines TRBV18 with TRBJ2-2, with 8 bases fitting TRBD1. The CDR3 length is 17 residues. With V trimmed by 6 bases and J by 3 bases, 12 bases remained unmatched. The germline V gene encodes CDR1 KGHSH and CDR2 LQKENI. The CDR3 DNA is TGTGCCAGCTCCCCCTATACAGGGGGTCAAGACACCGGGGAGCTGTTTTTT. Translation: CASSPYTGGQDTGELFF.

The rearrangement joins TRBV6-6 to TRBJ2-1, with 9 bases fitting TRBD1. Germline V gene sequence: CDR1 MNHNY, CDR2 SVGAGI (reference sequence). There are 16 residues in the CDR3. V gave up 2 bases and J gave up 9 bases; unmatched junction bases: 11. CDR3 amino acids: CASSYRVGQGTPEQFF. CDR3 nucleotide sequence: TGTGCCAGCAGTTACCGGGTAGGACAGGGGACACCTGAGCAGTTCTTC.

V usage is TRBV6-6 and J usage is TRBJ2-1, with D possibly being TRBD1 (6 bases). Between the trimmed V and J ends, which lost 5 bases and 0 bases, there was a span of 11 bases. Germline V gene data show CDR1 as MNHNY and CDR2 as SVGAGI (reference sequence). The CDR3 loop spans 15 amino acids. CDR3 residues: CASSGGTRSYNEQFF. The CDR3 DNA follows: TGTGCCAGCAGTGGGGGCACACGCTCCTACAATGAGCAGTTCTTC.

This chain uses TRBV18 with TRBJ1-1; the match to TRBD1 covers 8 bases. Germline values: CDR1 KGHSH, CDR2 LQKENI. V shed 8 bases and J 3 bases; nucleotides not matched to a gene: 8. The CDR3 has 14 amino acids. As DNA, the CDR3 is TGTGCCAGCACCGGGAACAGGGGGGACACTGAAGCTTTCTTT. Its translation: CASTGNRGDTEAFF.

CDR3 DNA: TGTGCCAGCAGCTCCCTACCGGGACAGGGGGCTCCTGAAGCTTTCTTT. The encoded protein is CASSSLPGQGAPEAFF. This chain links TRBV7-9 with TRBJ1-1, with 12 bases that match TRBD1. CDR3 length: 16 residues. The V and J ends lost 4 bases and 6 bases, in that order; junction bases with no gene match: 9. CDR1 and CDR2 from the germline V gene are SEHNR and FQNEAQ (reference sequence).

This chain joins TRBV5-1 and TRBJ2-7; 9 positions agree with TRBD1. Looked up from germline, CDR1 is SGHRS and CDR2 is YFSETQ. V lost 4 bases to trimming and J lost 2 bases; unmatched junction nucleotides: 7. The CDR3 runs 15 residues. The CDR3 DNA follows: TGCGCCAGCAGCGTAACAGGGGGCCCGACCTACGAGCAGTACTTC. This encodes CASSVTGGPTYEQYF.

The V call is TRBV9, the J call TRBJ2-7; D remains ambiguous. The CDR3 has 15 residues. Trimming left V 0 bases short and J 3 bases short, with 13 bases between. From germline, CDR1 is SGDLS and CDR2 YYNGEE. The CDR3 nucleotides read TGTGCCAGCAGCGTAGCTGGTAACAGCTTCTACGAGCAGTACTTC. Translation: CASSVAGNSFYEQYF. Based on the CDR3 plus reference TRBV9 and TRBJ2-7, the full variable domain is DSGVTQTPKHLITATGQRVTLRCSPRSGDLSVYWYQQSLDQGLQFLIQYYNGEERAKGNILERFSAQQFPDLHSELNLSSLELGDSALYFCASSVAGNSFYEQYFGPGTRLTVT.